This T cell receptor (beta chain) originates from a study of spatial heterogeneity in lung cancer. TCRdb recomputed calls from the 5' RACE reads with MiXCR, one row per CDR3 protein. The sample records around 60,000 distinct CDR3 sequences, about 8% being singletons. This clonotype showed up many times. The antigen is unknown. This sample's time point: sample taken at primary tumor resection. Researchers sequenced whole RNA taken from tumor, nontumor lung or frozen PBMC without sorting. The CDR3 loop spans 14 amino acids. V was pared by 4 bases and J by 2 bases, with 12 bases between. Germline-derived CDR1 and CDR2 are SEHNR and FQNEAQ (reference sequence). Study-level points and caveats: Ubiquitous expanded tumor TCRs surfaced in blood more at resection than they did at follow-up.

This chain uses TRBV7-9 with TRBJ2-7; TRBD1 might be the D (7 bases). The input for sequencing was PBMCs, taken at surgery. This clonotype was obtained from a female donor with early-stage non-small cell lung cancer. The CDR3 coding sequence is TGTGCCAGCAGCTCCCAGGGGGGCACCTACGAGCAGTACTTC. Translation: CASSSQGGTYEQYF.